The 8 T cell receptor beta chains below were found in one sample sequenced in a study of CD8+ T cells in alopecia areata. RNA extraction was followed by reverse transcription into cDNA, which acted as the sequencing template. Measured with immunoSEQ multiplex PCR; TCRdb has only the in-frame clones, and not every one. The sample lists approximately 140,000 clones, roughly 50% occurring once. Material: CD4+ T cells sorted from blood. The receptors stem from a human donor with alopecia areata.

DNA for the CDR3: TGTGCCAGCAGTGAAGAGGCAGGGAGGGCAGATACGCAGTATTTT. It codes for CASSEEAGRADTQYF. The chain links TRBV2 to TRBJ2-3; 7 nucleotides align to TRBD2. V shed 1 base and J 4 bases; nucleotides not matched to a gene: 5. The CDR3 totals 15 residues. Germline CDR1 and CDR2: SNHLY and FYNNEI.

The rearrangement joins TRBV6-5 to TRBJ1-1; D may be TRBD1 (5 bases). The V and J ends lost 2 bases and 1 base respectively, with 8 bases between them. There are 14 residues in the CDR3. Germline V gene sequence: CDR1 MNHEY, CDR2 SVGAGI. CDR3 in amino acids: CASSYQGRNTEAFF. CDR3 nucleotides: TGTGCCAGCAGTTACCAGGGCAGGAACACTGAAGCTTTCTTT.

The V call is TRBV5-1, the J call TRBJ1-1; no definite D call. This CDR3 is 13 amino acids long. V lost 2 bases, J lost 6 bases, and 11 bases lay in between. Germline CDR1 SGHRS, CDR2 YFSETQ. The CDR3 bases are TGCGCCAGCAGCTTTCTAGAGTCTGCTGAAGCTTTCTTT. Encoded protein: CASSFLESAEAFF. The whole variable domain, remainder taken from reference TRBV5-1 and TRBJ1-1, is KAGVTQTPRYLIKTRGQQVTLSCSPISGHRSVSWYQQTPGQGLQFLFEYFSETQRNKGNFPGRFSGRQFSNSRSEMNVSTLELGDSALYLCASSFLESAEAFFGQGTRLTVV.

Here the CDR3 DNA reads TGTGCCAGCAGCCATACGGACGCCCCCCCGACCTATGTAAGATACACCTTC. Amino acids: CASSHTDAPPTYVRYTF. The chain links TRBV7-9 to TRBJ1-2; D not certain. With 5 bases removed from V and 11 bases from J, the gap between germline ends came to 30 bases. The germline V gene encodes CDR1 SEHNR and CDR2 FQNEAQ (reference sequence). This CDR3 region has 17 residues.

V is TRBV10-3 and J is TRBJ1-4; D gene unclear. The CDR3 is 13 residues long. The V end lost 6 bases, the J end lost 5 bases, and 10 bases lay between the germline ends. Germline assignment: CDR1 ENHRY and CDR2 SYGVKD. CDR3 loop: CAISRDFNEKLFF. CDR3 DNA: TGTGCCATCAGCCGGGATTTCAATGAAAAACTGTTTTTT.

This clone was seen once. This chain uses TRBV2 with TRBJ2-4; D uncertain. Trimming removed 1 base at V and 7 bases at J, with 8 bases between. This CDR3 has 13 amino acids. CDR1 is SNHLY, CDR2 FYNNEI, per germline. The CDR3 region has the DNA TGTGCCAGCAGTGAAGAAGGTTTCAACATTCAGTACTTC. This gives the protein CASSEEGFNIQYF.

The chain joins TRBV23-1 to TRBJ2-1; D gene ambiguous. TRBV23-1 is labeled an ORF, and its function is uncertain. Trimming left V 2 bases short and J 4 bases short, with 9 bases between. The CDR3 totals 14 residues. CDR3 loop: CASSQQTLYNEQFF. The CDR3 bases are TGCGCCAGCAGTCAACAAACCTTATACAATGAGCAGTTCTTC.

DNA of the CDR3: TGTGCCAGTAATGGGCTAGCGGGAGGTTACAATGAGCAGTTCTTC. Translation gives CASNGLAGGYNEQFF. The rearrangement joins TRBV19 to TRBJ2-1, with 11 bases identical to TRBD2. The V segment lost 7 bases and the J segment 4 bases; nucleotides outside the gene matches: 6. This CDR3 has 15 residues. Germline CDR1 reads LNHDA; CDR2 reads SQIVND (reference sequence).